This T cell receptor beta chain was obtained from a study of T cell clonality in common variable immunodeficiency. In this sample, this clone turned up many times. Its antigen remains unknown. The assay was immunoSEQ multiplex PCR, and TCRdb's table has in-frame clones only and misses some. Listed here are approximately 29,000 clones without any singletons, the top ten holding 3.1%. Findings of the study overall: Fewer deletions and N-nucleotide insertions were reportedly seen in common variable immunodeficiency TCR beta sequences.

CVID subjects had received replacement immunoglobulin for at least one year. This sequence originates from a human donor with common variable immunodeficiency. The sequenced material came from peripheral blood mononuclear cells.

The CDR3 DNA, read in part, is TGTGCCAGTAGTACTCACCTTAGCGGGGGCGGCTACGAG. It is translated as CASSTHLSGGGYE. The whole CDR3 reads CASSTHLSGGGYEQYF. The J gene is TRBJ2-7, the V gene TRBV19; the match to TRBD2 covers 9 bases. The CDR3 extends 3 residues past the end of the read, so its final part is completed from the germline J gene. The J segment lost 3 bases and the V segment lost 4 bases, leaving 10 bases of the junction unmatched. Looked up from germline, CDR1 is LNHDA and CDR2 is SQIVND (reference sequence). CDR3 length: 16 residues. Full variable domain (outside the CDR3, taken from reference TRBV19 and TRBJ2-7): DGGITQSPKYLFRKEGQNVTLSCEQNLNHDAMYWYRQDPGQGLRLIYYSQIVNDFQKGDIAEGYSVSREKKESFPLTVTSAQKNPTAFYLCASSTHLSGGGYEQYFGPGTRLTVT.